This T cell receptor (beta chain) was sequenced in a study of cytomegalovirus exposure and HLA in healthy donors (dated by TCRdb to about 2017). About the full investigation: An earlier analysis of several hundred of the donors reported roughly 300 Gb of sequence data and around 100 million unique TCR beta sequences obtained from approximately 180 million T cells. An early release covering roughly 640 HLA-typed donors comprised around 300 gigabases of sequencing data and 65 million to 100 million unique TCR sequences. Of the roughly 410 genotyped donors, 81% were placed in the genetic ancestry cluster associated with self-reported Caucasian donors. The aim of the study was to test whether cataloging public T cell receptors could identify signatures of past pathogen exposure. The T cell repertoires of 666 subjects were profiled by immunosequencing and related to cytomegalovirus serostatus. A separate validation cohort of roughly 120 different subjects was used in addition to the roughly 700-subject first cohort. To predict cytomegalovirus infection status, the study brought together high-throughput TCR immunosequencing, statistical association of individual TCRs with disease status, and machine learning. To study patterns of TCR occurrence, a later analysis re-analyzed previously published TCR beta repertoires from 550 to 800 donors and added high-resolution HLA genotyping. In the later analysis, no new phenotypic data were used to find candidate immune exposures; instead, reliance was placed on TCR beta sequences and their occurrence across donors. In an earlier analysis of over 550 of the donors, high-throughput TCR beta sequencing was used to judge whether each TCR beta V gene segment behaved as functional or pseudogenic. Donor age, sex, ethnicity and CMV serostatus were compiled alongside the repertoire data. In a later genetic analysis, genome-wide SNP genotypes for about 65% of the roughly 670 donors were used, and that subset was treated as a discovery cohort. Every discovery cohort repertoire had been produced on one sequencing platform. Both class I and class II loci were covered by HLA typing, at four-digit resolution. Typing coverage differed by locus: A, B, C, DRB1 and DQB1 were typed in roughly 620-640 donors, DQA1 in about 550, DPA1 in around 610, and DPB1 in 400 to 480. Four or five DR-DQ haplotypes were handled as single units for association and clustering, since linkage in the cohort was strong. Among a few hundred genotyped donors of the cohort, an average of approximately 240,000 unique TCR beta nucleotide sequences were sequenced per donor, 15% to 20% of them non-productive. What the study reported, not specific to this receptor: The study gave a list of 150 to 200 TCR beta chains associated with cytomegalovirus. A later analysis found that most CMV-associated TCR beta chains appeared HLA-restricted, with HLA associations seemingly driven largely by CMV exposure. This cohort had only TCR beta chains sequenced, and the lack of alpha or paired-chain data limited which features could be detected. According to a later analysis, TCR association rates differed among HLA loci, with DRB1 alleles showing the most associated TCRs and HLA-C alleles showing the fewest. HLA typing was unavailable for some donors at each locus, so association tests used only the typed subset. Linkage disequilibrium might explain the correlated functional status among segregating V segments, but an unknown experimental factor could not be ruled out. A further reported finding was that TCR beta sequences accurately predicted the HLA-A and HLA-B alleles for most subjects in the first cohort. The classifier was reported to diagnose cytomegalovirus status with high specificity and sensitivity in both the original cohort and the validation cohort. A later analysis reported that several top co-occurrence clusters appeared linked to parvovirus B19, influenza, CMV and Epstein-Barr virus. In a later analysis, HLA-associated TCR beta chains were found to be more clonally expanded and to have lower generation probabilities than equally common non-associated chains. It was suggested by the authors that the approach could potentially be generalized to other disease states and immunological phenotypes. A few of the identified cytomegalovirus-associated TCR beta chains were confirmed in vitro to be specific for cytomegalovirus antigens. A group of highly shared sequence variants was considered likely to be a technical artifact of the sequencing pipeline. CMV serostatus was the only immune exposure information available for the cohort. Some IMGT-functional V segments, including TRBV6-2 and TRBV6-3, could not be distinguished by the 87-base-pair reads and were therefore excluded. While some public TCRs were present in many individuals, most TCR sequences turned up only very rarely across donors. In an earlier analysis of 587 of the donors, most TCR beta V segments appeared in productive rearrangements about 90% or about 30% of the time, broadly matching IMGT annotations. Over 15 rarely observed V segments, including chromosome 9 orphons, were excluded from the earlier analysis of just under 600 of the donors because counts were too low. Compared with the 666-donor mean, donors in an Asian-associated ancestry cluster had fewer N-insertions in productive TCRs, according to a later genetic analysis. Presence/absence analyses assumed roughly uniform sequencing depth across donors, an assumption that may not hold. Assigning TCR associations to individual alleles was difficult when HLA alleles, especially DR and DQ, strongly co-occurred. In a later analysis, 15,000 to 20,000 TCR beta sequences were associated with specific HLA alleles at a false discovery rate of 0.05. A later genetic analysis associated a missense DCLRE1C variant with V-gene and J-gene trimming of TCR beta chains, and an independent cohort replicated the association.

The cohort consisted of 650 to 700 healthy bone marrow donors. Cohort members were all nominally healthy when sampled, although unrecorded immune exposures were likely present. The donor was CMV seronegative and belonged to the group of 350 or so seronegative cohort members. A peripheral blood sample was collected from each donor, and TCR beta sequencing was performed on peripheral blood mononuclear cells. The Qiagen DNeasy Blood Extraction Kit was used to extract genomic DNA from the blood cell samples. The library was obtained by the immunoSEQ multiplex PCR assay. For the multiplex PCR, a mixture combining 60 forward primers for TCR Vbeta segments and 13 reverse primers for TCR Jbeta segments was used. A multiplex PCR assay on genomic DNA amplified the CDR3 region of rearranged TCR beta genes. The Illumina HiSeq System was used to sequence the amplified TCR beta libraries as 87-base-pair reads. The paper's data handling went like this. A later analysis tallied around 82 million unique TCR beta chains across the 700 or so repertoires, and about 12 million of those chains were shared by two or more donors. To remove PCR and sequencing errors, raw reads were error-corrected and collapsed into unique sequences using a nearest-neighbor algorithm that merged closely related sequences. V, D and J gene segments were assigned by aligning CDR3 sequences to IMGT reference sequences. Each retained sequence needed at least a six-nucleotide match to both a V gene segment and a J gene segment. A rearrangement was called productive if the CDR3 had no stop codons and remained in frame with V and J, and every other rearrangement was called non-productive. CDR3 was defined according to IMGT convention as the region running from the second conserved V-encoded cysteine to the conserved J-encoded phenylalanine. In an earlier analysis of 550 to 650 of the donors, sequences lacking an unambiguous match to a single V gene segment were excluded. In an earlier analysis of some 590 of the donors, a V segment was called functional when productive rearrangements were above 56.7%, and segregating when the standard deviation between donors exceeded 5%. A statistical classification framework was developed to diagnose cytomegalovirus status using the catalog of TCR beta chain sequences. In a later analysis, TCR nucleotide sequences were compared against IMGT/GENE-DB human TR gene sequences so that V and J genes could be assigned. A later analysis assigned CDR3 sequences and most-parsimonious VDJ recombination scenarios with the TCRdist pipeline. In a later analysis, each TCR beta chain was defined by its CDR3 amino acid sequence together with its V-gene family, and reads lacking a unique V-gene family were excluded. To address suspected cross-contamination and a sequencing artifact, a later analysis removed approximately 590 highly shared, low-generation-probability nucleotide sequences. In a later analysis, a clonal expansion index was calculated for each public chain from normalized within-repertoire ranks of inferred template counts. Generation probabilities in a later analysis came from a VDJ recombination model fitted to out-of-frame rearrangements, and those results were checked against IGoR. In a later analysis, TCR-TCR, TCR-HLA and TCR-CMV co-occurrence was scored with hypergeometric tests, and a repertoire-size bias correction was applied to TCR pairs. A later analysis estimated false discovery rates by permuting HLA or CMV assignments 20 times. A later analysis grouped co-occurring TCRs with DBSCAN, adding TCRdist sequence similarity when clustering within HLA-allele-positive subsets. Co-occurrence clustering excluded repertoires with fewer than 30,000 or more than 120,000 public chains, plus five with anomalous nucleotide sharing. What TCRdb holds here is the immuneACCESS table cut down to in-frame rearrangements. Part of the clones is not present; checked against another copy, under half of the missing clones reflect an unresolved V gene, and the others are unexplained. V, J and clone size derive from that table, while D and trimming were established from the DNA sequence. This sample's table carries about 130,000 clones. The biggest ten clones account for about 2% of the sample.

The V end loses 2 bases and the J end loses 4 bases, and a stretch of 15 bases separates them. From the cysteine through the phenylalanine, the CDR3 covers 15 amino acids. Left in the record is the CDR3 DNA by itself, 45 bases read in frame from the first base. Sequences SNHLY (CDR1) and FYNNEI (CDR2) are obtained from the germline V gene. Comment on this clone: Its cognate antigen has yet to be identified.

This receptor was identified in a man aged 35 to 55 in good health and CMV-seronegative. The chain links TRBV2 with TRBJ2-7; TRBD2 is perhaps the D gene, given 6 matching bases. The specimen was PBMCs. The CDR3 region has the sequence CASSELGGVRYEQYF. The base sequence is TGTGCCAGCAGTGAACTGGGGGGAGTAAGGTACGAGCAGTACTTC.